This record looks at one T cell receptor (beta chain) sequence and its context. The antigen is undetermined. The data were produced by immunoSEQ multiplex PCR, yet TCRdb's version contains in-frame clones alone and is incomplete. This table has 800,000 to 950,000 clones, 96% appearing once. CD45RO-negative, CCR7-selected cells formed the naive CD8 fraction, which excluded terminally differentiated effector memory CD45RA+ cells. This entry belongs to a study of shared clonotypes between healthy human individuals. General study points: Researchers found naive subsets generally carried larger estimated richness than memory subsets.

This CDR3 has 12 amino acids. Trimming left V 1 base short and J 4 bases short, with 2 bases between. Germline values: CDR1 LGHNA, CDR2 YSLEER. The receptor's source is a young man in good health. Sequencing was performed on naive CD8+ T cells sorted from blood. J is TRBJ1-5 and V is TRBV4-3; unclear D gene. The DNA of the CDR3 is TGCGCCAGCAGCCAAGGGAATCAGCCCCAGCATTTT. Translated, it gives CASSQGNQPQHF.